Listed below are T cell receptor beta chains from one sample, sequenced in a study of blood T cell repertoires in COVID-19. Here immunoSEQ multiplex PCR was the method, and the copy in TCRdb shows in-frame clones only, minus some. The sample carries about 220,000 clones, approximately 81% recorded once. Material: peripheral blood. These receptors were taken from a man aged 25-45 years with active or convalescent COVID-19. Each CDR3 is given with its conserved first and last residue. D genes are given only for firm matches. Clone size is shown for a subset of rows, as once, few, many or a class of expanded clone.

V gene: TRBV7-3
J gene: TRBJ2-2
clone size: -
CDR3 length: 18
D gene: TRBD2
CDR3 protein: CASSRQTSGWGYTGELFF
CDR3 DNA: TGTGCCAGCAGCCGACAGACTAGCGGGTGGGGGTACACCGGGGAGCTGTTTTTT

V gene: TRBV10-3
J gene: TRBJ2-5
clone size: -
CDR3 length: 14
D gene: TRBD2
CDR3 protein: CAISTSGGEETQYF
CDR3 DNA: TGTGCCATCAGCACTAGCGGGGGAGAAGAGACCCAGTACTTC

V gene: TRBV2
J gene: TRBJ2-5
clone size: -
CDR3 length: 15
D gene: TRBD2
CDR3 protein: CASTPGGGRGETQYF
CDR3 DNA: TGTGCCAGCACCCCTGGCGGGGGTAGAGGAGAGACCCAGTACTTC

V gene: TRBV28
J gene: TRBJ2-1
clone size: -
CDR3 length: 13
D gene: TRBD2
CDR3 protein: CASSPSLAEEQFF
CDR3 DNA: TGTGCCAGCAGTCCTTCCCTAGCGGAAGAGCAGTTCTTC

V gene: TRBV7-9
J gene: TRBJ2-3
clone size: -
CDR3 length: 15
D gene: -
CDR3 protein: CASSPWRVGTDTQYF
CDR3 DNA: TGTGCCAGCAGCCCCTGGCGGGTAGGGACAGATACGCAGTATTTT

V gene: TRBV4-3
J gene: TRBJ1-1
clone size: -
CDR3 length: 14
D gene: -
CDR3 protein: CASSQLTLDTEAFF
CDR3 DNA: TGCGCCAGCAGCCAGCTAACTTTAGACACTGAAGCTTTCTTT

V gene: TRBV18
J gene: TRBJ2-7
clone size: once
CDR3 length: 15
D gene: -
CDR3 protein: CASSPGQIINYEQYF
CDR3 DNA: TGTGCCAGCTCCCCCGGACAGATCATAAACTACGAGCAGTACTTC

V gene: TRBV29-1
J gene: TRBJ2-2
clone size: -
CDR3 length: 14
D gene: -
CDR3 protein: CSALWSGSPGELFF
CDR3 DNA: TGCAGCGCCCTCTGGTCAGGGTCGCCCGGGGAGCTGTTTTTT

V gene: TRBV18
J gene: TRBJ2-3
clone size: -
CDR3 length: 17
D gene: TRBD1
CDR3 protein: CASSSRGQGARADTQYF
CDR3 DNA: TGTGCCAGCTCATCCCGGGGGCAGGGGGCGCGTGCAGATACGCAGTATTTT

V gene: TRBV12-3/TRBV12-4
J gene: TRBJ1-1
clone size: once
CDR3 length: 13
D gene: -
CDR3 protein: CASTIDGLTEAFF
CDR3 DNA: TGTGCCAGCACCATAGACGGACTCACTGAAGCTTTCTTT

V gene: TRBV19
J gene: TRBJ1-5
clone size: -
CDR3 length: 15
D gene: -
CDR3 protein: CASSTWGQGPQPQHF
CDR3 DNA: TGTGCCAGTAGTACCTGGGGGCAGGGACCTCAGCCCCAGCATTTT

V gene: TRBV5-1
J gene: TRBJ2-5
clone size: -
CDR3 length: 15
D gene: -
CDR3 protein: CASSLAGLEVETQYF
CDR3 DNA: TGCGCCAGCAGCTTGGCGGGTTTAGAGGTCGAGACCCAGTACTTC

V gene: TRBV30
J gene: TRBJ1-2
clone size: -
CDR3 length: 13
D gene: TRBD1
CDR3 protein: CAWSRDRPYGYTF
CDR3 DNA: TGTGCCTGGAGCCGGGACAGGCCCTATGGCTACACCTTC

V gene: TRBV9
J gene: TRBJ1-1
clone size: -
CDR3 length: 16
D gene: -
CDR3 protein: CASSVVTGRKGTEAFF
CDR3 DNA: TGTGCCAGCAGCGTAGTCACAGGCCGTAAAGGCACTGAAGCTTTCTTT

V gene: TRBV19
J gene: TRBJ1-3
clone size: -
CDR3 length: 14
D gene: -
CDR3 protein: CASSSSVSGNTIYF
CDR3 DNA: TGTGCCAGTAGTTCGTCAGTCTCTGGAAACACCATATATTTT

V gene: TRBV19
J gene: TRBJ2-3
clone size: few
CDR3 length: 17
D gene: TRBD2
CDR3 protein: CASSRPGGPSLEDTQYF
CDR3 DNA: TGTGCCAGTAGTAGGCCGGGGGGTCCTAGTTTGGAAGATACGCAGTATTTT

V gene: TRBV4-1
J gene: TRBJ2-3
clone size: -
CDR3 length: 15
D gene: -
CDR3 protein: CASSQDRGARDTQYF
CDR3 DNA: TGCGCCAGCAGCCAAGATCGCGGGGCCCGGGATACGCAGTATTTT

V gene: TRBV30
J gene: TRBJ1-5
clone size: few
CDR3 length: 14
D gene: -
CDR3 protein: CAWTGTRGNQPQHF
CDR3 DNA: TGTGCCTGGACCGGGACAAGGGGCAATCAGCCCCAGCATTTT

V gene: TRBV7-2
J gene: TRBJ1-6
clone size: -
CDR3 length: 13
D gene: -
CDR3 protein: CASSREPNSPLHF
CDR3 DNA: TGTGCCAGCAGCCGGGAACCTAATTCACCCCTCCACTTT

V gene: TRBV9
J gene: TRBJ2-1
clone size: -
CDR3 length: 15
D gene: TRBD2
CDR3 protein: CASSRTSGGLNEQFF
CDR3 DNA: TGTGCCAGCAGCCGGACTAGCGGGGGGCTCAATGAGCAGTTCTTC

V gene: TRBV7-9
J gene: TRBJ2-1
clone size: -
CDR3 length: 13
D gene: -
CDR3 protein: CASTLGTFNEQFF
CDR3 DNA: TGTGCCAGCACCCTTGGGACATTTAATGAGCAGTTCTTC

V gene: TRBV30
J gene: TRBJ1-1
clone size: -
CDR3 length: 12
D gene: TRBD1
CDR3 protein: CAWDRANTEAFF
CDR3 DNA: TGTGCCTGGGACAGGGCGAACACTGAAGCTTTCTTT

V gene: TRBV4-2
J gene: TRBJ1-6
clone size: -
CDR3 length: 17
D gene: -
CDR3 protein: CASSAPGGGSYNSPLHF
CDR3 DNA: TGTGCCAGCAGCGCCCCGGGGGGAGGCTCCTATAATTCACCCCTCCACTTT

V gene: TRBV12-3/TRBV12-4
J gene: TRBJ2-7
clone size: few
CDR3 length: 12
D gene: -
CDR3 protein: CASSPQTSEQYF
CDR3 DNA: TGTGCCAGCAGTCCCCAGACTAGCGAGCAGTACTTC

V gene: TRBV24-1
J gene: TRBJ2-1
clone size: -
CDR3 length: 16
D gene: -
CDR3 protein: CATSDTDRRSYNEQFF
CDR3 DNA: TGTGCCACCAGTGATACTGACAGGCGCTCCTACAATGAGCAGTTCTTC

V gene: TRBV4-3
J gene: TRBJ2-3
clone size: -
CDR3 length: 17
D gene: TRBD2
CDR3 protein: CASSQDGAGDRTDTQYF
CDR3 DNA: TGCGCCAGCAGCCAAGATGGAGCGGGAGATCGCACAGATACGCAGTATTTT

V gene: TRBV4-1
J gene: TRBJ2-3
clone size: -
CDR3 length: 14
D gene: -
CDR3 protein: CASSQEGDADTQYF
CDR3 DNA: TGCGCCAGCAGCCAAGAGGGCGACGCAGATACGCAGTATTTT

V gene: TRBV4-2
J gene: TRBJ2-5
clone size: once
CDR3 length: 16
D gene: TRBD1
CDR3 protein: CASSQAGTGVQETQYF
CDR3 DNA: TGTGCCAGCAGCCAAGCCGGGACAGGGGTGCAAGAGACCCAGTACTTC

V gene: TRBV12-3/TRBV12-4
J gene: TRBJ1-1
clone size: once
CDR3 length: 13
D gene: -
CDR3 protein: CASSRQGTTEAFF
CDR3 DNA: TGTGCCAGCAGTCGTCAGGGGACCACTGAAGCTTTCTTT

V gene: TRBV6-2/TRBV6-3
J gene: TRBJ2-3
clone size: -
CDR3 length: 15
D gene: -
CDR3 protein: CASSYWGPEVDTQYF
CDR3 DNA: TGTGCCAGCAGTTACTGGGGGCCGGAGGTAGATACGCAGTATTTT

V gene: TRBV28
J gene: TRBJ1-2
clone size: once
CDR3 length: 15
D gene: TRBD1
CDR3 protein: CASSLGTGGGLGYTF
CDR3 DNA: TGTGCCAGCAGTTTGGGTACAGGGGGCGGTTTGGGCTACACCTTC

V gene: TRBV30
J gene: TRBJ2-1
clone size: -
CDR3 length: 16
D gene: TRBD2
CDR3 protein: CAWSVKGLASYNEQFF
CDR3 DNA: TGTGCCTGGAGCGTTAAGGGACTAGCGTCGTACAATGAGCAGTTCTTC